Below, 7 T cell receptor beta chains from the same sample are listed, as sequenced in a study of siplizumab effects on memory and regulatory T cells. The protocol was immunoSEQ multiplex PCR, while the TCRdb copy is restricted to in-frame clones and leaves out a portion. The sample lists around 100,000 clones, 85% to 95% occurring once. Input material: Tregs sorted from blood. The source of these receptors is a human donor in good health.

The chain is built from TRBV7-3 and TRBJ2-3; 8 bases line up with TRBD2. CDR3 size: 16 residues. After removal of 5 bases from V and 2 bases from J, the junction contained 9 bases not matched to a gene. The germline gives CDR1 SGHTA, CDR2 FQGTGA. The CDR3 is CASSPRTSPNTDTQYF. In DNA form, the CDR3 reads TGTGCCAGCAGCCCCCGGACTAGCCCCAACACAGATACGCAGTATTTT. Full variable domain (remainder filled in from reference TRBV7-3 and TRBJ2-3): GAGVSQTPSNKVTEKGKYVELRCDPISGHTALYWYRQSLGQGPEFLIYFQGTGAADDSGLPNDRFFAVRPEGSVSTLKIQRTERGDSAVYLCASSPRTSPNTDTQYFGPGTRLTVL.

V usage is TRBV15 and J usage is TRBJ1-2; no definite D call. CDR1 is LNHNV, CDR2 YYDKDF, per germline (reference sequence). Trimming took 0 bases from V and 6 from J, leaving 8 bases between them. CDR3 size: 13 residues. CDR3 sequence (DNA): TGTGCCACCAGCAGAGATACGGGCAATGGCTACACCTTC. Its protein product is CATSRDTGNGYTF. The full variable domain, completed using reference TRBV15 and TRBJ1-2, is DAMVIQNPRYQVTQFGKPVTLSCSQTLNHNVMYWYQQKSSQAPKLLFHYYDKDFNNEADTPDNFQSRRPNTSFCFLDIRSPGLGDTAMYLCATSRDTGNGYTFGSGTRLTVV.

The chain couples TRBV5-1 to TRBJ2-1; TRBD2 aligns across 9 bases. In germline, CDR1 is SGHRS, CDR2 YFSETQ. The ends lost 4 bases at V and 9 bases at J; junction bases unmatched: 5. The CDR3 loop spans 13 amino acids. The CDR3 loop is CASSRTSEGEQFF. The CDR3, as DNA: TGCGCCAGCAGCCGGACTAGCGAGGGTGAGCAGTTCTTC.

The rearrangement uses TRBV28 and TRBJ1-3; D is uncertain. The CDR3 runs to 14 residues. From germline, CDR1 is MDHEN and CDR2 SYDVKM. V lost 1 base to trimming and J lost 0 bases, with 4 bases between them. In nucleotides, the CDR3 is TGTGCCAGCAGTTTATTTTCCTCTGGAAACACCATATATTTT. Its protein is CASSLFSSGNTIYF. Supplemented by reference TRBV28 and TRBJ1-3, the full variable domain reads DVKVTQSSRYLVKRTGEKVFLECVQDMDHENMFWYRQDPGLGLRLIYFSYDVKMKEKGDIPEGYSVSREKKERFSLILESASTNQTSMYLCASSLFSSGNTIYFGEGSWLTVV.

The DNA for the CDR3 is TGTGCCAGCAGCCCTATGAGCTCTGGAAACACCATATATTTT. Residues: CASSPMSSGNTIYF. The chain is built from TRBV7-9 and TRBJ1-3, with D unclear. The V and J ends lost 5 bases and 0 bases respectively, with 8 bases between them. This CDR3 comprises 14 residues. Germline values: CDR1 SEHNR, CDR2 FQNEAQ (reference sequence).

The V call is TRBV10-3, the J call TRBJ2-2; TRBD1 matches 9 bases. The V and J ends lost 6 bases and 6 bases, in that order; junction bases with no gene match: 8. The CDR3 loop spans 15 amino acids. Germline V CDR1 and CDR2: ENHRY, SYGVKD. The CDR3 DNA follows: TGTGCCATCAGCAAGGGACAGGGAGGGGCCGGGGAGCTGTTTTTT. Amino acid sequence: CAISKGQGGAGELFF.

This CDR3 reads CASSLDRSGYTEAFF. DNA for the CDR3: TGTGCCAGCAGCTTGGATCGTTCGGGTTACACTGAAGCTTTCTTT. V and J are TRBV5-4 and TRBJ1-1; D remains unclear. This CDR3 region has 15 residues. Trimming removed 0 bases from V and 3 bases from J, with 12 bases in between. CDR1 is SGHNT, CDR2 YYREEE, per germline (reference sequence).